These 11 T cell receptor beta chains share one sample of origin, sequenced in a study of blood T cell repertoires in COVID-19 (dated by TCRdb to 2018 to 2020). Library construction relied on the immunoSEQ multiplex PCR assay. The table was pulled from immuneACCESS by TCRdb, which kept in-frame rearrangements only. Such tables lose some clones; where checked, under half of the loss comes from unresolved V genes, and the rest has no known cause. Here the sample has 15,000 to 20,000 clones; approximately 84% occur a single time. The ten largest make up 30% to 40% of the sample. Sequenced input: peripheral blood. Every receptor here comes from a human donor with active COVID-19. The donor label of this sample is uncertain.

The CDR3 here is CASSQQTSGPTYEQYF. Here the CDR3 DNA reads TGCGCCAGCAGCCAACAAACTAGCGGGCCTACCTACGAGCAGTACTTC. The chain links TRBV4-3 to TRBJ2-7; 9 bases are a match to TRBD2. Germline lookup yields CDR1 LGHNA and CDR2 YSLEER. J lost 2 bases, V lost 2 bases, and 7 bases had no gene match. There are 16 residues in the CDR3.

The chain employs TRBV30 and TRBJ2-7, with D uncertain. The CDR3 totals 17 residues. V was pared by 0 bases and J by 0 bases, with 18 bases between. The germline CDR1 and CDR2 sequences are GTSNPN and SVGIG (reference sequence). CDR3 coding DNA: TGTGCCTGGAGTGTCTCAGGCATCCACGGCCTCTCCTACGAGCAGTACTTC. Translation: CAWSVSGIHGLSYEQYF.

The chain is built from TRBV5-1 and TRBJ1-1; tentatively, D is TRBD1 (5 bases). The germline V and J ends were trimmed by 0 bases and 1 base, with 16 bases remaining between them. The V gene's germline CDR1 is SGHRS and CDR2 YFSETQ. CDR3 length: 17 residues. CDR3: CASSLEGLRTANTEAFF. The CDR3 nucleotides read TGCGCCAGCAGCTTGGAGGGGTTGAGGACGGCGAACACTGAAGCTTTCTTT. Using reference TRBV5-1 and TRBJ1-1 for the parts outside the CDR3, the full variable domain is KAGVTQTPRYLIKTRGQQVTLSCSPISGHRSVSWYQQTPGQGLQFLFEYFSETQRNKGNFPGRFSGRQFSNSRSEMNVSTLELGDSALYLCASSLEGLRTANTEAFFGQGTRLTVV.

The chain combines TRBV6-2 or TRBV6-3 with TRBJ2-1; 10 bases line up with TRBD2. The CDR3 extends over 17 amino acids. V gave up 2 bases and J gave up 7 bases; unmatched junction bases: 11. Germline values: CDR1 MNHEY, CDR2 SVGEGT. CDR3 protein: CASSYEGASGSRNEQFF. Here the CDR3 DNA reads TGTGCCAGCAGTTACGAGGGGGCTAGCGGGAGCCGGAATGAGCAGTTCTTC.

This chain links TRBV19 with TRBJ1-6; D remains unclear. This CDR3 region has 16 residues. V was cut by 3 bases and J by 1 base, with 10 bases left in between. Germline V lookup: CDR1 LNHDA, CDR2 SQIVND (reference sequence). The CDR3 DNA is TGTGCCAGTAGTATGTTGCGGGCTTCCTATAATTCACCCCTCCACTTT. Translated, it gives CASSMLRASYNSPLHF. Supplemented by reference TRBV19 and TRBJ1-6, the full variable domain reads DGGITQSPKYLFRKEGQNVTLSCEQNLNHDAMYWYRQDPGQGLRLIYYSQIVNDFQKGDIAEGYSVSREKKESFPLTVTSAQKNPTAFYLCASSMLRASYNSPLHFGNGTRLTVT.

This clone was seen once. The chain recombines TRBV19 with TRBJ1-3; D unclear. Per germline, CDR1 LNHDA and CDR2 SQIVND (reference sequence). V lost 4 bases and J lost 4, with 14 bases in between. The CDR3 length is 15 residues. CDR3 region: CASSKGGPIGNTIYF. DNA for the CDR3: TGTGCCAGTAGTAAGGGAGGGCCAATCGGAAACACCATATATTTT.

V usage is TRBV28 and J usage is TRBJ2-1; the D gene is possibly TRBD2 (5 bases). The CDR3 is 17 amino acids. Germline CDR1 is MDHEN and CDR2 is SYDVKM. V was clipped by 2 bases and J by 5 bases, with 19 bases between them. CDR3 protein: CASSLGGRGLINNEQFF. DNA for the CDR3: TGTGCCAGCAGTTTAGGCGGTCGCGGGCTTATTAACAATGAGCAGTTCTTC. Full variable domain (outside the CDR3, taken from reference TRBV28 and TRBJ2-1): DVKVTQSSRYLVKRTGEKVFLECVQDMDHENMFWYRQDPGLGLRLIYFSYDVKMKEKGDIPEGYSVSREKKERFSLILESASTNQTSMYLCASSLGGRGLINNEQFFGPGTRLTVL.

This clone has just a few counts. This chain connects TRBV7-2 to TRBJ1-5; D perhaps matches TRBD1 (5 bases). V was trimmed by 3 bases and J by 4 bases, leaving 13 bases between them. CDR1 SGHTA and CDR2 FQGNSA come from the germline V gene. The CDR3 is 15 residues long. CDR3: CASSLIRGVNQPQHF. In DNA, the CDR3 is TGTGCCAGCAGCTTGATTCGGGGGGTTAATCAGCCCCAGCATTTT. The whole variable domain, filled in from reference TRBV7-2 and TRBJ1-5, reads GAGVSQSPSNKVTEKGKDVELRCDPISGHTALYWYRQSLGQGLEFLIYFQGNSAPDKSGLPSDRFSAERTGGSVSTLTIQRTQQEDSAVYLCASSLIRGVNQPQHFGDGTRLSIL.

This clone was counted a single time. The rearrangement links TRBV10-3 to TRBJ1-2; 8 bases line up with TRBD1. The V gene end was trimmed by 7 bases and the J gene end by 0 bases; junction bases not matched to a gene: 13. Germline CDR1 reads ENHRY; CDR2 reads SYGVKD. The CDR3 runs to 17 residues. CDR3 bases: TGTGCCATCACGCCTCAGGGGGCAGTAAGTGCTAACTATGGCTACACCTTC. The encoded protein is CAITPQGAVSANYGYTF.

The rearrangement joins TRBV18 to TRBJ2-7; perhaps TRBD1 as D (6 bases). Trimming cost V 2 bases and J 3 bases, with 8 bases left between them. Germline assignment: CDR1 KGHSH and CDR2 LQKENI. The CDR3 has 13 residues. DNA of the CDR3: TGTGCCAGCTCACCAGGCAGGGGCTACGAGCAGTACTTC. Translation: CASSPGRGYEQYF.

This sequence joins TRBV10-2 and TRBJ2-1; 8 nucleotides align to TRBD2. J gave up 5 bases and V 5 bases, and 14 bases lay outside the gene matches. The length of the CDR3 is 17 residues. Looked up from germline, CDR1 is WSHSY and CDR2 is SAAADI. DNA of the CDR3: TGCGCCAGCAGTTGGTCCTCAACGGGGGGGGAGGACAATGAGCAGTTCTTC. Translation: CASSWSSTGGEDNEQFF.